This TCR beta chain emerged from a study of T cell repertoires in cytomegalovirus infection. Study summary: Carrying CMV and the relevant HLA type showed in public TCR beta signatures. Study-wide results and caveats: Dominating the ex vivo response were TCR beta clonotypes that were CMV-specific and HLA-C-restricted.

TCRdb reanalysed the reads using MiXCR and keeps one entry per CDR3 protein. This table holds 340,000 or so distinct CDR3 sequences, 20% to 25% found once. Points on this clonotype: No antigen is known for it.

The sequence derives from a human donor in good health (CMV status not recorded). Some clones in this sample may be carry-over from other donors' samples. The specimen comprised cultured PBMCs, sampled from culture after CMV antigen stimulation.

This chain's CDR3 is CASIPTPGQETQYF. For the CDR3, the DNA is TGTGCCAGCATCCCGACCCCCGGGCAAGAGACCCAGTACTTC. J is TRBJ2-5 and V is TRBV7-8; no clear D gene. The CDR3 has 14 amino acids. Germline CDR1 SGHVS, CDR2 FQNEAQ. The ends were cut back, 7 bases at V and 2 bases at J, with 14 bases in the middle.